This T cell receptor (beta chain) was identified during a study of T-cell reconstitution after alpha-beta-depleted transplantation in children. This CDR3 has 17 residues. Germline CDR1 reads SGHRS; CDR2 reads YFSETQ. V lost 5 bases and J 0 bases, leaving 15 bases between the germline ends. A TCRbeta library incorporating unique molecular identifiers was prepared. TCRdb reanalysed the PCR reads using MiXCR and keeps one entry per CDR3 protein. The sample records about 690,000 distinct CDR3 sequences, 16% being singletons. This receptor was taken from a human donor who donated a stem cell graft to a child with acute myeloid leukemia. The gene calls are TRBV5-1 and TRBJ2-6, with a tentative D call TRBD1 (6 bases). The sample was PBMCs from the stem cell graft donor, taken from the stem cell graft. The CDR3 DNA reads as TGCGCCAGCAGTGTAGGGACACCAAGCTCTGGGGCCAACGTCCTGACTTTC. Translated, it gives CASSVGTPSSGANVLTF.